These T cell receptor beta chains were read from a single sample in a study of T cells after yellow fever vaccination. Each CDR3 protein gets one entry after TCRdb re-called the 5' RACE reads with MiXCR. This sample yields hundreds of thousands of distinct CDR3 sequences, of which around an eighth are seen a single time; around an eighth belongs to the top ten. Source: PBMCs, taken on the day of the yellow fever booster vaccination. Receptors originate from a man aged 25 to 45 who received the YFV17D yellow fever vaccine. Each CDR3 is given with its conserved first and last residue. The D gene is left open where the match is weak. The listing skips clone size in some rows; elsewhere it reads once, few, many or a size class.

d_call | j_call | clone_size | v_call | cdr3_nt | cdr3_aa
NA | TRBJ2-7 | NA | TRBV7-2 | TGTGCCAGCAGCTCCGACAGCTTCTCCTACGAGCAGTACTTC | CASSSDSFSYEQYF
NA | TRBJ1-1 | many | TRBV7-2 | TGTGCCAGCAGCTTAGGGCCAACTGAAGCTTTCTTT | CASSLGPTEAFF
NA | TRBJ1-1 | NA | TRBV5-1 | TGCGCCAGCAGCGCACAGGGCGAAGCTTTCTTT | CASSAQGEAFF
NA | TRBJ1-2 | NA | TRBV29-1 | TGCAGCGTTGAAAAAGAAACTAACTATGGCTACACCTTC | CSVEKETNYGYTF
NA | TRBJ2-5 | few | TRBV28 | TGTGCCAGCGAGAAGGACTGGCGGGAGACCCAGTACTTC | CASEKDWRETQYF
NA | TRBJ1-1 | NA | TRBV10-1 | TGCGCCAGCAGTGATGGCAGCGGCACTGAAGCTTTCTTT | CASSDGSGTEAFF
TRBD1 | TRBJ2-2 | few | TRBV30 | TGTGCCTGGAGATCCGGGACAGGTGTAGCGAACACCGGGGAGCTGTTTTTT | CAWRSGTGVANTGELFF
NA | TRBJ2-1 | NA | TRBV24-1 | TGTGCCACCAGTGATTTGGAGCTCCACAATGAGCAGTTCTTC | CATSDLELHNEQFF
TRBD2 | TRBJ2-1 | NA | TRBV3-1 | TGTGCCAGCAGCCAAGGTGCCCTAGCGGGAGGGAATGAGCAGTTCTTC | CASSQGALAGGNEQFF
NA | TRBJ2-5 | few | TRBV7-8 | TGTGCCAGCAGCCCCAGTGAGCGAGAGACCCAGTACTTC | CASSPSERETQYF
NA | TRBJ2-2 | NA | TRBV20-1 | TGCAGTGCTAGAGGCCTACAGAACACCGGGGAGCTGTTTTTT | CSARGLQNTGELFF
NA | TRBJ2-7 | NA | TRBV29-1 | TGCAGCGTTGAAATGACAGGCGACGAGCAGTACTTC | CSVEMTGDEQYF
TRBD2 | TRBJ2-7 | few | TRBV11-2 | TGTGCCAGCAGCACTCCCTTTACCGGGACTAGTAACGAGCAGTACTTC | CASSTPFTGTSNEQYF
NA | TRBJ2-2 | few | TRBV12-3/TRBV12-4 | TGTGCCAGTAGGACCGAACGCACCGGGGAGCTGTTTTTT | CASRTERTGELFF
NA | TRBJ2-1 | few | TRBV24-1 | TGTGCCACCAGTGGAAGGTACAATGAGCAGTTCTTC | CATSGRYNEQFF
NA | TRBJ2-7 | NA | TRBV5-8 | TGTGCCAGCAGCTTGGCAGGCAGGGTAAGCGACGAGCAGTACTTC | CASSLAGRVSDEQYF
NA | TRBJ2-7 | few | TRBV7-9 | TGTGCCAGCAGCCCTCACCAATACGAGCAGTACTTC | CASSPHQYEQYF
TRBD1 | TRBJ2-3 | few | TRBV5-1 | TGCGCCAGCAGGGTCAGGGGGCCAGATACGCAGTATTTT | CASRVRGPDTQYF
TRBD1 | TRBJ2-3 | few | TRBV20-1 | TGCAGTGCTGAACACAGGGGGCAGACAGATACGCAGTATTTT | CSAEHRGQTDTQYF
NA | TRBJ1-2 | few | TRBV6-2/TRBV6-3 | TGTGCCAGCAGTCGACAGGAAACTAACTATGGCTACACCTTC | CASSRQETNYGYTF
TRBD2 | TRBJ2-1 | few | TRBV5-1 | TGCGCCAGCAGCTTCATAGCGGGTACCTACAATGAGCAGTTCTTC | CASSFIAGTYNEQFF
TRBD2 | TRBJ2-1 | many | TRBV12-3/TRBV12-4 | TGTGCCAGCAGTTTAGGTCTAGCGGAGTACAATGAGCAGTTCTTC | CASSLGLAEYNEQFF
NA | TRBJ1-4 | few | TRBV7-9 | TGTGCCAGCAGTTCGGTTGCAACTAATGAAAAACTGTTTTTT | CASSSVATNEKLFF
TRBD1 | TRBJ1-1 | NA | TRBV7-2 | TGTGCCAGCAGCTCGGACAGGTCTATCAACACTGAAGCTTTCTTT | CASSSDRSINTEAFF
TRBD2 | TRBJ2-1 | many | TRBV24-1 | TGTGCCACCAGTGATAGCGGACTAGCGGGAGGCAATGAGCAGTTCTTC | CATSDSGLAGGNEQFF
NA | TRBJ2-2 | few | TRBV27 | TGTGCCAGTAGGGCAGGGGTCACCGGGGAGCTGTTTTTT | CASRAGVTGELFF
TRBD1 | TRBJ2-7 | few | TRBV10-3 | TGTGCCATCAGTAAGGACAGGGAAGACCACGAGCAGTACTTC | CAISKDREDHEQYF
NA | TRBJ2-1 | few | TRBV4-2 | TGTGCCAGCAGCCAAATAGTATGGAGGGATTACAATGAGCAGTTCTTC | CASSQIVWRDYNEQFF
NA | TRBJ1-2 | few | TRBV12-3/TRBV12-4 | TGTGCCAGCAGTTTCCGGCAGGGCGCGGCGTTC | CASSFRQGAAF
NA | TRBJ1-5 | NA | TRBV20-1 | TGCAGTGCTCCAGCGTGGAATAGCAATCAGCCCCAGCATTTT | CSAPAWNSNQPQHF
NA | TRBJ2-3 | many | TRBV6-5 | TGTGCCAGCAGTCAGGGCCCGGGGGAGACGCAGTATTTT | CASSQGPGETQYF
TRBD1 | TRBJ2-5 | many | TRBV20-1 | TGCAGTGCTGGGGGACAGACAGAGACCCAGTACTTC | CSAGGQTETQYF
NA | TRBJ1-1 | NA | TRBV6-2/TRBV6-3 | TGTGCCAGCAGTTACTACGCTGAAGCTTTCTTT | CASSYYAEAFF
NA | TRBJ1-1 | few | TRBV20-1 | TGCAGTGCTAGAGTCTTGGGGTTGGACACTGAAGCTTTCTTT | CSARVLGLDTEAFF
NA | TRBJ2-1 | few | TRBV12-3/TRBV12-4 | TGTGCCAGCAGTTTAGCGAGGTTGACTATTGAGCAGTTCTTC | CASSLARLTIEQFF
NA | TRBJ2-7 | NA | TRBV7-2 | TGTGCCAGCAGCTCACGATCTGGGGGCTGGGAGCAGTACTTC | CASSSRSGGWEQYF
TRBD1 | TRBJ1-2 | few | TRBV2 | TGTGCCAGCAGAGGGACAGGGAGTGTTAACTATGGCTACACCTTC | CASRGTGSVNYGYTF
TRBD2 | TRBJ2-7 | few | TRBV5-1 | TGCGCCAGCAGCTTGCGGCCGGGGGGAACCTACGAGCAGTACTTC | CASSLRPGGTYEQYF
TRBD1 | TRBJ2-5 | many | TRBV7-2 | TGTGCCAGCAGTCCACGGACAGGGGGGGGAGAGACCCAGTACTTC | CASSPRTGGGETQYF
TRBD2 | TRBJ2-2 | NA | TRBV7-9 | TGTGCCAGCAGTTTTAGCGGGATGACCGGGGAGCTGTTTTTT | CASSFSGMTGELFF
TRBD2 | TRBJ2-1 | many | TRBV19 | TGTGCCAGTAACCGTGCAGCGGGAGTACCGAATGAGCAGTTCTTC | CASNRAAGVPNEQFF
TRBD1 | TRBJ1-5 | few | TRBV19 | TGTGCCAGTAGTATAGGACAGGGGCGCGGTCAGCCCCAGCATTTT | CASSIGQGRGQPQHF
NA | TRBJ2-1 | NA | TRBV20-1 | TGCAGTGCTAGTTTGGCGAGAGGGTCCAATGAGCAGTTCTTC | CSASLARGSNEQFF
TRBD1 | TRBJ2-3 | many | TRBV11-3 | TGTGCCAGCAGCTCCGGACAGGGATCGGATACGCAGTATTTT | CASSSGQGSDTQYF
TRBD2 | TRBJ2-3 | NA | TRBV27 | TGTGCCAGCAGTTGGGAGACTAGCGGGAATGTGGATACGCAGTATTTT | CASSWETSGNVDTQYF
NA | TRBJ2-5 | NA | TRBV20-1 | TGCAGTGCTCACAAAATACAGGGACTCCAAGAGACCCAGTACTTC | CSAHKIQGLQETQYF
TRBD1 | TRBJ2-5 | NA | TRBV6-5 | TGTGCCAGCAGTTATACAGGGGATCAGACCCAGTACTTC | CASSYTGDQTQYF
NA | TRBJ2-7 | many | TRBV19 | TGTGCCAGTACCTCGGGACAAGACTACGAGCAGTACTTC | CASTSGQDYEQYF
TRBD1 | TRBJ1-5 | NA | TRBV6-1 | TGTGCCAGCAGCACGGGACAGGGGATTCAGCCCCAGCATTTT | CASSTGQGIQPQHF
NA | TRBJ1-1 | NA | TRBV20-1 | TGCAGTGCTAGAGTCCCAGGGAACACTGAAGCTTTCTTT | CSARVPGNTEAFF
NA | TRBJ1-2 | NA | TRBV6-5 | TGTGCCAGCAGTTATCGGCAGACGAATGGCTACACCTTC | CASSYRQTNGYTF
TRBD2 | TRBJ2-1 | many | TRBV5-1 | TGCGCCAGCAGCCCCGGGACTAGCGGGAGTTCCTACAATGAGCAGTTCTTC | CASSPGTSGSSYNEQFF
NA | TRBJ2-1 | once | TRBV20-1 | TGCAGTGAGGGGGACCGCAATGAGCAGTTCTTC | CSEGDRNEQFF
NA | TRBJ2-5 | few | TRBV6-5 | TGTGCCAGCAGTCCTTTGACAGCCTTCCAAGGTCCCCAGTACTTC | CASSPLTAFQGPQYF
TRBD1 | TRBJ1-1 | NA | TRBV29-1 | TGCAGCGCCCGACAGGGTATGGGGACTGAAGCTTTCTTT | CSARQGMGTEAFF
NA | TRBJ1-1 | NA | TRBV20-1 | TGCAGTGCCAGGGGCAGGGCGTACACTGAAGCTTTCTTT | CSARGRAYTEAFF
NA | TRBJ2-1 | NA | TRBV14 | TGTGCCAGCAGAGGGGTGTTCTACAATGAGCAGTTCTTC | CASRGVFYNEQFF
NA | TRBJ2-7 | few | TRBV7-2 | TGTGCCAGCAGCTTACTAACTGGGCGGAACTACGAGCAGTACTTC | CASSLLTGRNYEQYF
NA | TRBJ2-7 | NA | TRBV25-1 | TGTGCCAGCAGTGATGGGCCCAGGGGCAAGCAGTACTTC | CASSDGPRGKQYF
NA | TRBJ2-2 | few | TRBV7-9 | TGTGCCAGCAGCTTGGGAATTACTACAGTCTCCGGGGAGCTGTTTTTT | CASSLGITTVSGELFF